The next 10 T cell receptor beta chains were all read from a single sample in a study of tumor T cells in aggressive B-cell lymphoma. TCRdb's copy holds only in-frame clones and misses some; the assay was immunoSEQ multiplex PCR. The table records some 11,000 clones, 92% of them present only once. The specimen was tumor tissue. These receptor sequences come from an adult with diffuse large B cell lymphoma.

This chain uses TRBV6-6 with TRBJ2-5; 9 nucleotides line up with TRBD1. With 1 base clipped from V and 5 bases from J, the junction kept 5 bases outside the gene matches. Germline loops: CDR1 MNHNY, CDR2 SVGAGI (reference sequence). CDR3 length: 15 amino acids. In DNA form, the CDR3 reads TGTGCCAGCAGTTACTTGGACAGGGGTCACGAGACCCAGTACTTC. It encodes CASSYLDRGHETQYF.

The V and J genes are TRBV4-2 and TRBJ2-1, with a weak D call TRBD2 (6 bases). The V gene's germline CDR1 is LGHNA and CDR2 YNFKEQ. The CDR3 spans 14 residues. Trimming cost V 1 base and J 9 bases, with 13 bases left between them. The CDR3 DNA sequence: TGTGCCAGCAGCCAAGCGGGAGTAGACGGTGAGCAGTTCTTC. Amino acids: CASSQAGVDGEQFF.

The CDR3 nucleotides are TGTGCCAGCAGTTTCGGACAGGGAACCTACGAGCAGTACTTC. It specifies CASSFGQGTYEQYF. J is TRBJ2-5 and V is TRBV6-5; TRBD1 matches 8 bases. The J call is in doubt because the DNA end fits TRBJ2-7 better. The length of the CDR3 is 14 residues. Looked up from germline, CDR1 is MNHEY and CDR2 is SVGAGI.

The CDR3 is CASSPGVNYGYTF. CDR3 nucleotide sequence: TGTGCCAGTAGTCCCGGGGTTAACTATGGCTACACCTTC. The chain joins TRBV19 to TRBJ1-2; D unclear. CDR1 is LNHDA and CDR2 is SQIVND in the germline V gene (reference sequence). The CDR3 is 13 residues long. Trimming took off 5 bases at V and 1 base at J, with 8 bases between the two ends.

The chain recombines TRBV6-6 with TRBJ2-2; 8 positions agree with TRBD1. Germline lookup yields CDR1 MNHNY and CDR2 SVGAGI (reference sequence). With V trimmed by 5 bases and J by 5 bases, 7 bases remained unmatched. The CDR3 runs 15 residues. CDR3 in amino acids: CASSRGRQGTGELFF. The CDR3 DNA is TGTGCCAGCAGTAGGGGGCGACAGGGGACCGGGGAGCTGTTTTTT.

The rearrangement uses TRBV5-1 and TRBJ1-5, with D perhaps TRBD1 (6 bases). Germline lookup yields CDR1 SGHRS and CDR2 YFSETQ. This CDR3 contains 13 residues. The ends were cut back, 1 base at V and 4 bases at J, with 6 bases in the middle. CDR3 sequence reads: CASSLTGNQPQHF. Written as DNA, the CDR3 is TGCGCCAGCAGCTTGACAGGGAATCAGCCCCAGCATTTT.

The chain joins TRBV10-3 to TRBJ2-7, with TRBD2 matching over 7 bases. The CDR3 has 14 residues. V dropped 5 bases and J dropped 4; count of bases not matched to a gene: 8. The germline gives CDR1 ENHRY, CDR2 SYGVKD. CDR3: CAISPSGGGYEQYF. The CDR3 nucleotides read TGTGCCATCAGTCCATCGGGGGGAGGTTACGAGCAGTACTTC.

There are a few counts of this clone. This sequence joins TRBV5-6 and TRBJ1-1; no firm D call. The germline V gene has CDR1 SGHDT and CDR2 YYEEEE. Trimming cost V 5 bases and J 3 bases, with 11 bases left between them. This CDR3 is 13 amino acids long. Here the CDR3 reads CASRWEGYTEAFF. The CDR3 coding sequence is TGTGCCAGCAGGTGGGAGGGATACACTGAAGCTTTCTTT.

The chain couples TRBV9 to TRBJ1-2, with TRBD1 as a possible D gene (6 bases). CDR3 length equals 13 residues. Germline V gene sequence: CDR1 SGDLS, CDR2 YYNGEE. Trimming removed 3 bases from V and 3 bases from J, with 9 bases in between. CDR3 loop: CASSEGHDYGYTF. The DNA of the CDR3 is TGTGCCAGCAGCGAGGGACACGACTATGGCTACACCTTC.

The J gene is TRBJ2-7, the V gene TRBV10-2; a weak D match, TRBD1 (5 bases). This CDR3 has 13 amino acids. V lost 6 bases and J lost 0, with 9 bases in between. Germline V gene data show CDR1 as WSHSY and CDR2 as SAAADI. The CDR3 nucleotides read TGCGCCAGCAGAGGGGCGGTCTCCTACGAGCAGTACTTC. Protein sequence: CASRGAVSYEQYF.